The 15 T cell receptor beta chains in this list originate from one sample, sequenced in a study of T cell responses to AZD1222 COVID-19 vaccine. The protocol was immunoSEQ multiplex PCR, while the TCRdb copy is restricted to in-frame clones and leaves out a portion. The repertoire holds just under 150,000 clones, with approximately 86% as singletons. The starting material was peripheral blood, obtained 28 days after the second AZD1222 dose. These receptors all come from an adult who received the AZD1222 COVID-19 vaccine.

The rearrangement joins TRBV19 to TRBJ2-1; D not certain. CDR3 length equals 14 residues. V was cut by 3 bases and J by 7 bases, with 13 bases left in between. Germline assignment: CDR1 LNHDA and CDR2 SQIVND (reference sequence). The CDR3, as DNA: TGTGCCAGTAGTATGCAACTGGAAGGGAATGAGCAGTTCTTC. Translation: CASSMQLEGNEQFF.

The chain is built from TRBV29-1 and TRBJ2-7; TRBD2 agrees at 7 bases. J was trimmed by 3 bases and V by 2 bases; bases with no gene match: 7. This CDR3 is 14 amino acids long. Per the germline V gene, CDR1 is SQVTM and CDR2 is ANQGSEA. CDR3 sequence (DNA): TGCAGCGTTGAAATCAGCGGGGTACTCTACGAGCAGTACTTC. This encodes CSVEISGVLYEQYF.

The gene calls are TRBV7-2 and TRBJ2-5, with D maybe TRBD2 (5 bases). Trimming took 5 bases from V and 0 from J, leaving 16 bases between them. The CDR3 sequence is 16 residues long. Germline CDR1 SGHTA, CDR2 FQGNSA. The CDR3 nucleotides read TGTGCCAGCAGCAAACCCGGGAATACGTACCAAGAGACCCAGTACTTC. Protein: CASSKPGNTYQETQYF.

The V gene is TRBV19, the J gene TRBJ2-5; TRBD2 matches at 9 bases. In germline, CDR1 is LNHDA, CDR2 SQIVND (reference sequence). The CDR3 totals 15 residues. Losses at the gene ends were 5 bases for V and 5 bases for J; bases not matched to a gene: 9. Here the CDR3 reads CASSVAGGQGETQYF. The CDR3 coding sequence is TGTGCCAGTAGTGTTGCGGGGGGGCAAGGGGAGACCCAGTACTTC.

The chain uses TRBV6-5 and TRBJ1-5; D call uncertain. Germline CDR1 MNHEY, CDR2 SVGAGI. CDR3 length: 14 residues. V shed 4 bases and J shed 7 bases, with 14 bases lying between them. The CDR3 nucleotides read TGTGCCAGCAGTTCGATAGGGATGGTCCAGCCCCAGCATTTT. It is translated as CASSSIGMVQPQHF.

The J gene is TRBJ1-1, the V gene TRBV27, with D possibly matching TRBD1 (5 bases). The germline CDR1 and CDR2 sequences are MNHEY and SMNVEV (reference sequence). This CDR3 comprises 15 residues. V lost 6 bases, J lost 0 bases, and 14 bases lay in between. The CDR3 loop reads CASSPLPGLNTEAFF. The CDR3 coding sequence is TGTGCCAGCAGCCCCCTCCCGGGGCTGAACACTGAAGCTTTCTTT.

In its sample, this clone was seen a few times. V usage is TRBV30 and J usage is TRBJ2-1; 7 bases are shared with TRBD1. The length of the CDR3 is 15 residues. V gave up 4 bases and J gave up 4 bases; unmatched junction bases: 10. In germline, CDR1 is GTSNPN, CDR2 SVGIG (reference sequence). The CDR3 nucleotides are TGTGCCTGGACCCCACAGGGGAAAGGGTACAATGAGCAGTTCTTC. Encoded protein: CAWTPQGKGYNEQFF. Filled out from reference TRBV30 and TRBJ2-1, the complete variable domain reads SQTIHQWPATLVQPVGSPLSLECTVEGTSNPNLYWYRQAAGRGLQLLFYSVGIGQISSEVPQNLSASRPQDRQFILSSKKLLLSDSGFYLCAWTPQGKGYNEQFFGPGTRLTVL.

The J gene is TRBJ1-4, the V gene TRBV14; D is possibly TRBD1 (6 bases). CDR1 is SGHDN, CDR2 FVKESK, per germline. The CDR3 loop spans 15 amino acids. The germline V and J ends were trimmed by 2 bases and 6 bases, with 13 bases remaining between them. CDR3 protein: CASSQQGHEHEKLFF. The CDR3 DNA is TGTGCCAGCAGCCAACAGGGACACGAACATGAAAAACTGTTTTTT.

In DNA form, the CDR3 reads TGTGCCACCAGTGATCCTTCGGAAGGCAATCAGCCCCAGCATTTT. Residues: CATSDPSEGNQPQHF. This sequence joins TRBV24-1 and TRBJ1-5; D gene uncertain. The CDR3 has 15 amino acids. The V end lost 3 bases, the J end lost 2 bases, and 10 bases lay between the germline ends. The V gene's germline CDR1 is KGHDR and CDR2 SFDVKD.

The rearrangement links TRBV9 to TRBJ2-2; D gene unclear. CDR1 is SGDLS and CDR2 is YYNGEE in the germline V gene. V dropped 2 bases and J dropped 2 bases, with 13 bases sitting between them. The CDR3 contains 16 residues. As DNA, the CDR3 is TGTGCCAGCAGCGTGGGGTCGGCCCAAAACACCGGGGAGCTGTTTTTT. Amino acids: CASSVGSAQNTGELFF.

The V and J genes are TRBV5-1 and TRBJ2-7, with 8 bases matching TRBD2. Germline lookup yields CDR1 SGHRS and CDR2 YFSETQ. CDR3 size: 15 residues. The V and J ends lost 4 bases and 3 bases, in that order; junction bases with no gene match: 9. The CDR3 spells CASSQGSGAGYEQYF. The DNA for the CDR3 is TGCGCCAGCAGCCAGGGTAGCGGGGCAGGCTACGAGCAGTACTTC.

V gene TRBV28 combines with J gene TRBJ1-3, with 8 positions matching TRBD1. The CDR3 is made up of 12 amino acids. From germline, CDR1 is MDHEN and CDR2 SYDVKM. The J segment lost 4 bases and the V segment lost 7 bases, leaving 0 bases of the junction unmatched. CDR3 nucleotides: TGTGCCAGCAACAGGGGGGGAAACACCATATATTTT. Protein: CASNRGGNTIYF.

The chain combines TRBV4-1 with TRBJ2-7; D assignment may be TRBD1 or TRBD2 (5 bases each). This CDR3 region has 16 residues. The ends were cut back, 1 base at V and 3 bases at J, with 16 bases in the middle. Germline V gene data show CDR1 as MGHRA and CDR2 as YSYEKL. The CDR3 DNA reads as TGCGCCAGCAGCCAAGGATTCCCGGGGCAGCGCTACGAGCAGTACTTC. Its translation: CASSQGFPGQRYEQYF.

This sequence joins TRBV30 and TRBJ2-1; the D gene is possibly TRBD2 (6 bases). This CDR3 is 15 amino acids long. The V and J ends lost 1 base and 2 bases respectively, with 12 bases between them. Germline CDR1 GTSNPN, CDR2 SVGIG (reference sequence). The CDR3 sequence is CAWSGGGTTYNEQFF. In nucleotides, the CDR3 is TGTGCCTGGAGTGGGGGCGGGACGACCTACAATGAGCAGTTCTTC.

The chain joins TRBV28 to TRBJ1-1; 9 bases align to TRBD1. The junction had 5 bases not matched to a gene; V was cut back by 7 bases and J by 2 bases. The length of the CDR3 is 14 residues. The germline CDR1 and CDR2 sequences are MDHEN and SYDVKM. The CDR3 spells CASTSTGGNTEAFF. Written as DNA, the CDR3 is TGTGCCAGCACTTCGACAGGGGGTAACACTGAAGCTTTCTTT.